This is a list of T cell receptor beta chains from one sample in a study of CD8+CD57+ T cells in acquired aplastic anemia. In TCRdb, the reads were re-called with MiXCR into one record per CDR3 protein. The sample holds approximately 300,000 distinct CDR3 sequences, approximately 58% seen once. The sample was sorted CD4+, CD8+, or CD8+CD57+ T cells (not recorded which) from PBMCs. The receptor source for this set is a human donor with aplastic anemia. Both conserved end residues are part of each CDR3. Fields, in order: CDR3 DNA, CDR3 protein, clone size, V gene, D gene, J gene. D genes are given only for firm matches. Part of the rows lack a size; the others show once, few, many or a class for expanded clones.

DNA: TGTGCCACCAGCAGCGGACATACAGGGGGGAATCAGCCCCAGCATTTT
CDR3: CATSSGHTGGNQPQHF
size: -
V: TRBV15
D: TRBD1
J: TRBJ1-5

DNA: TGTGCCAGCAGTTACTCGGGGGACAGGGGTCAGCCCCAGTACTTC
CDR3: CASSYSGDRGQPQYF
size: -
V: TRBV6-5
D: TRBD1
J: TRBJ2-5

DNA: TGTGCCAGCAGTATAACAGGGGATGAGCAGTTCTTC
CDR3: CASSITGDEQFF
size: many
V: TRBV27
D: TRBD1
J: TRBJ2-1

DNA: TGTGCCACCAGTGATTTTAGGGGGTCGACAGATACGCAGTATTTT
CDR3: CATSDFRGSTDTQYF
size: once
V: TRBV24-1
D: -
J: TRBJ2-3

DNA: TGTGCCAGCAGCTCAGGACAGGTCTCTCTGGGGGCCAACGTCCTGACTTTC
CDR3: CASSSGQVSLGANVLTF
size: -
V: TRBV7-8
D: TRBD1
J: TRBJ2-6

DNA: TGTGCCAGTAGTATTAGCCGACTCTCTGGAAACACCATATATTTT
CDR3: CASSISRLSGNTIYF
size: many
V: TRBV19
D: -
J: TRBJ1-3

DNA: TGTGCCAGCAGCCACAAGAGCTATGAAGCAACCTACGAGCAGTACTTC
CDR3: CASSHKSYEATYEQYF
size: -
V: TRBV7-9
D: -
J: TRBJ2-7

DNA: TGTGCCAGTAGTATAGGCAGAACCTACAATGAGCAGTTCTTC
CDR3: CASSIGRTYNEQFF
size: -
V: TRBV19
D: -
J: TRBJ2-1

DNA: TGTGCCAGTAGTGCGGGACTAGCGGGAGCTCAGCTCGAGCAGTACTTC
CDR3: CASSAGLAGAQLEQYF
size: many
V: TRBV19
D: TRBD2
J: TRBJ2-7

DNA: TGTGCCTGGAGAACGGGACAGCCGTTAGCCAAAAACATTCAGTACTTC
CDR3: CAWRTGQPLAKNIQYF
size: -
V: TRBV25-1
D: TRBD1
J: TRBJ2-4

DNA: TGCGCCAGCAGTGAGCACCTTGGATTTGAAGCTTTCTTT
CDR3: CASSEHLGFEAFF
size: -
V: TRBV10-1
D: -
J: TRBJ1-1

DNA: TGTGCCAGTAGTATAGGTACTAGCGGGGGGTACAATGAGCAGTTCTTC
CDR3: CASSIGTSGGYNEQFF
size: many
V: TRBV19
D: TRBD2
J: TRBJ2-1

DNA: TGTGCCAGTAGTACAGTTGGGCAGGCTAATGAAAAACTGTTTTTT
CDR3: CASSTVGQANEKLFF
size: -
V: TRBV19
D: -
J: TRBJ1-4

DNA: TGTGCCAGCAGCTTAGACAGTAGCAATCAGCCCCAGCATTTT
CDR3: CASSLDSSNQPQHF
size: many
V: TRBV2
D: -
J: TRBJ1-5

DNA: TGTGCCATCAGTGAGTCGAGACAGGGGGGATACGAGCAGTACTTC
CDR3: CAISESRQGGYEQYF
size: -
V: TRBV10-3
D: TRBD1
J: TRBJ2-7

DNA: TGCGCCAGCAGCTCCGGACAGGGGGGGGAGACCCAGTACTTC
CDR3: CASSSGQGGETQYF
size: -
V: TRBV5-1
D: TRBD1
J: TRBJ2-5

DNA: TGCAGCGCTGTTGGGACAGGGAACACTGAAGCTTTCTTT
CDR3: CSAVGTGNTEAFF
size: few
V: TRBV29-1
D: TRBD1
J: TRBJ1-1

DNA: TGTGCCAGCATGTTCCAGGCTCGATCACCCCTCCACTTT
CDR3: CASMFQARSPLHF
size: -
V: TRBV2
D: -
J: TRBJ1-6

DNA: TGTGCCAGCTCACCACGGAGCCCTGTGACAGGGAATGAGCAGTTCTTC
CDR3: CASSPRSPVTGNEQFF
size: -
V: TRBV18
D: TRBD1
J: TRBJ2-1

DNA: TGTGCCAGCAGCTTCCGGGACAGGGTTACTGAAGCTTTCTTT
CDR3: CASSFRDRVTEAFF
size: many
V: TRBV5-8
D: TRBD1
J: TRBJ1-1

DNA: TGTGCCACCAGCGTTGCCCCCGATTCCCCCCTCCCCCCCGGGGCGGTAAATCAGCCCCAGCATTTT
CDR3: CATSVAPDSPLPPGAVNQPQHF
size: many
V: TRBV24-1
D: -
J: TRBJ1-5

DNA: TGTGCCAGCAGTTACTCTGCGGGAGGAGCCCAGCATTTT
CDR3: CASSYSAGGAQHF
size: -
V: TRBV6-2/TRBV6-3
D: -
J: TRBJ1-5

DNA: TGTGCCAGCAGCAGAATGAACACTGAAGCTTTCTTT
CDR3: CASSRMNTEAFF
size: many
V: TRBV7-9
D: -
J: TRBJ1-1

DNA: TGTGCCAGCAGCTTAGAGTGGGATGAGCAGTTCTTC
CDR3: CASSLEWDEQFF
size: -
V: TRBV5-1
D: -
J: TRBJ2-1

DNA: TGCAGCGTGAGAGACAGGGACAGGGTGCCCTATGGCTACACCTTC
CDR3: CSVRDRDRVPYGYTF
size: -
V: TRBV29-1
D: TRBD1
J: TRBJ1-2

DNA: -
CDR3: CASSLEGRTGELFFGETQYF
size: -
V: TRBV11-3
D: -
J: TRBJ2-5

DNA: TGCGCCAGCAGTTCCCAGGGGGCTGGTGGCTACACCTTC
CDR3: CASSSQGAGGYTF
size: many
V: TRBV10-2
D: TRBD1
J: TRBJ1-2

DNA: TGTGCCAGTTTAGGCTATAGCGGGAGCTCCTACGAGCAGTACTTC
CDR3: CASLGYSGSSYEQYF
size: few
V: TRBV9
D: TRBD2
J: TRBJ2-7

DNA: TGTGCCAGCAGCGATTTAAACCCAGGGTCTGGAAACACCATATATTTT
CDR3: CASSDLNPGSGNTIYF
size: -
V: TRBV7-2
D: -
J: TRBJ1-3

DNA: TGTGCCAGCAGCTTAGACGGGACAGGAGCCTACGAGCAGTACTTC
CDR3: CASSLDGTGAYEQYF
size: -
V: TRBV7-2
D: TRBD1
J: TRBJ2-7

DNA: TGTGCCAGTAGACCCAGTAGCGGGAGGAATGAGCAGTTCTTC
CDR3: CASRPSSGRNEQFF
size: -
V: TRBV19
D: TRBD2
J: TRBJ2-1

DNA: TGTGCCATCAGTGAGATGGGGCAGGGGGCTCTTACGCAGCCGGAGACCCAGTACTTC
CDR3: CAISEMGQGALTQPETQYF
size: -
V: TRBV10-3
D: TRBD1
J: TRBJ2-5

DNA: TGTGCCAGCAGTGACAACCTAGCGGGGGGCCGCAACGAGCAGTACTTC
CDR3: CASSDNLAGGRNEQYF
size: -
V: TRBV2
D: TRBD2
J: TRBJ2-7

DNA: TGCAGTGCTGGGACAGGGGCGTCCTACGAGCAGTACTTC
CDR3: CSAGTGASYEQYF
size: -
V: TRBV20-1
D: TRBD1
J: TRBJ2-7

DNA: TGCAGTGCTAGAGTCGCAGCTCCCTACGAGCAGTACTTC
CDR3: CSARVAAPYEQYF
size: few
V: TRBV20-1
D: -
J: TRBJ2-7

DNA: TGCAGCGTTGGGACCCTACAGGGGGTCCCCGTTGGTAATGAGCAGTTCTTC
CDR3: CSVGTLQGVPVGNEQFF
size: -
V: TRBV20-1
D: TRBD1
J: TRBJ2-1